The clone carrying this TCR beta chain is medium-sized (0.01 to 0.1%) by share. This sample is drawn from a study of immune characterization of retroperitoneal liposarcoma. CDR1 is MNHNS and CDR2 is SASEGT in the germline V gene. Trimming stripped 5 bases from V and 5 bases from J, with 10 bases between. The CDR3 contains 13 residues. TCRdb ran MiXCR on the PCR reads and lists one entry per CDR3 protein. The table includes roughly 11,000 distinct CDR3 sequences, about 26% detected once. The genes are TRBV6-1 and TRBJ2-1, with D unresolved. The sequenced sample consisted of tumor tissue. This clonotype originated in a female donor with retroperitoneal liposarcoma. The CDR3 sequence: CASSYTWNNEQFF. CDR3 nucleotides: TGTGCCAGCAGTTATACGTGGAACAATGAGCAGTTCTTC.